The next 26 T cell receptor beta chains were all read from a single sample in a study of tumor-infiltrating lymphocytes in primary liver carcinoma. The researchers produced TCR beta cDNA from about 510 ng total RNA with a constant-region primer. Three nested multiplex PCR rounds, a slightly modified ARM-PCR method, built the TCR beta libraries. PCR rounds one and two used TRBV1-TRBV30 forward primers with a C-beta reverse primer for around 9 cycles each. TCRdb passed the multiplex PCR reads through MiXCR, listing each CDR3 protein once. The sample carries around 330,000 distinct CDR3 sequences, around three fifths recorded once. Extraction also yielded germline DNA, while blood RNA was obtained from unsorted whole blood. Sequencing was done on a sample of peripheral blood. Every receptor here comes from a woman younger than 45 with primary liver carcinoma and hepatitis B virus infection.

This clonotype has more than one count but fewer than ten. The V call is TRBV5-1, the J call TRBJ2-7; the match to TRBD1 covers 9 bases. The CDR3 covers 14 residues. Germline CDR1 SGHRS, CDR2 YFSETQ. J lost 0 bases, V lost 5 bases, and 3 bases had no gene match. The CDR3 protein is CASRTGGNSYEQYF. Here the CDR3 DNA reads TGCGCCAGCAGGACAGGGGGGAACTCCTACGAGCAGTACTTC.

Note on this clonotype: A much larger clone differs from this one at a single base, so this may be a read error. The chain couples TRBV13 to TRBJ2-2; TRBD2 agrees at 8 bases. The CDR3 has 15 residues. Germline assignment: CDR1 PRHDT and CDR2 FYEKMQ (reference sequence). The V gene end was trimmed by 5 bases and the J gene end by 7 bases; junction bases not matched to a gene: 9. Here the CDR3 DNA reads TGTGCCAGCAGCATAGACGGGAGGGCCGACGGGGAGCTGTTTTTT. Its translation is CASSIDGRADGELFF.

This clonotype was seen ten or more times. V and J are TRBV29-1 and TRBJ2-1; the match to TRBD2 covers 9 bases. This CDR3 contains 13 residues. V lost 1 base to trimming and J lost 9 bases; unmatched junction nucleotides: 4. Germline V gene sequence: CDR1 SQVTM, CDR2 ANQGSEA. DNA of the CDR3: TGCAGCGTTGAAGGGACTAGCGTGTTTGAGCAGTTCTTC. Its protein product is CSVEGTSVFEQFF.

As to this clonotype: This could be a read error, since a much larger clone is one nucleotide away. The CDR3 spells CSVVAGQSYNEQFF. In DNA form, the CDR3 reads TGCAGCGTAGTGGCAGGACAGTCATACAATGAGCAGTTCTTC. The chain carries TRBV29-1 and TRBJ2-1; D perhaps matches TRBD1 (6 bases). CDR1 SQVTM and CDR2 ANQGSEA come from the germline V gene. The V end was cut by 6 bases, the J end by 4 bases, with 16 bases between. The length of the CDR3 is 14 residues.

This CDR3 is CASSSPGACTEAFF. The CDR3 DNA reads as TGTGCCAGCAGCTCCCCCGGGGCCTGCACTGAAGCTTTCTTT. The chain carries TRBV7-9 and TRBJ1-1, with D perhaps TRBD1 (5 bases). The CDR3 runs to 14 residues. Germline V gives CDR1 SEHNR, CDR2 FQNEAQ (reference sequence). V dropped 4 bases and J dropped 4 bases, with 13 bases sitting between them.

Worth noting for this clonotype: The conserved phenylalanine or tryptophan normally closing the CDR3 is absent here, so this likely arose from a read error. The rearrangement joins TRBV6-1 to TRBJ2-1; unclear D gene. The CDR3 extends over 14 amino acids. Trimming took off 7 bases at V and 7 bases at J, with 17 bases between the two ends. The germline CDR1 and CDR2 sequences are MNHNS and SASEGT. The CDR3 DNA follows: TGTGCCAGCAACGAAAGACCAGTACGAAATGAGCAGTTCTCC. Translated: CASNERPVRNEQFS.

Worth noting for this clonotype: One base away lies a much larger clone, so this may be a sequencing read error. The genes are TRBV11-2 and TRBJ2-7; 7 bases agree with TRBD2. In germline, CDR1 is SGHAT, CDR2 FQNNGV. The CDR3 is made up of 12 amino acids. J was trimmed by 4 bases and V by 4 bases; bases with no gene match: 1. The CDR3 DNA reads TGTGCCAGCAGCTCAGCGGGGTACGAGCAGTACTTC. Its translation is CASSSAGYEQYF.

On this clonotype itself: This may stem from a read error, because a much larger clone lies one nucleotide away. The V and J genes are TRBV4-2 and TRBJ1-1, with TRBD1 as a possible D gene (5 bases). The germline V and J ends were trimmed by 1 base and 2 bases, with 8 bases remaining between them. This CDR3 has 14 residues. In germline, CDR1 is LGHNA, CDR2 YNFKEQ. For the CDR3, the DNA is TGTGCCAGCAGCCAAGGGGGCAAAAACACTGAAGCTTTCTTT. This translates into CASSQGGKNTEAFF.

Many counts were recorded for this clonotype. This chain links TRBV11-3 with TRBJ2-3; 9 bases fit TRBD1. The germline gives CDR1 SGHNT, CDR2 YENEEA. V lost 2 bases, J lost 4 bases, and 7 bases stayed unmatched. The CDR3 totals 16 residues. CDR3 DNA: TGTGCCAGCAGCTTAAAACAGGGGGCTAACGCAGATACGCAGTATTTT. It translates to CASSLKQGANADTQYF.

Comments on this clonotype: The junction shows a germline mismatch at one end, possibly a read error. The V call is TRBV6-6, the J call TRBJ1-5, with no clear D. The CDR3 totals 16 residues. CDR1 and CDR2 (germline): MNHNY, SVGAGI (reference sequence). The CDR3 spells CASSHKPGRKIQPRHF. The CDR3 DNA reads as TGTGCCAGCAGCCATAAACCGGGAAGAAAGATACAGCCCCGGCATTTT.

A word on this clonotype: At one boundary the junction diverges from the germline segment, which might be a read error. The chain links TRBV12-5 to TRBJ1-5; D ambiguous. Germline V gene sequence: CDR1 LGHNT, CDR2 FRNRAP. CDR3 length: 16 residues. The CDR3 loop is CASALVGGRIGKPQHF. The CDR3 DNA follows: TGTGCTAGTGCTTTGGTGGGCGGAAGAATAGGTAAGCCCCAGCATTTT.

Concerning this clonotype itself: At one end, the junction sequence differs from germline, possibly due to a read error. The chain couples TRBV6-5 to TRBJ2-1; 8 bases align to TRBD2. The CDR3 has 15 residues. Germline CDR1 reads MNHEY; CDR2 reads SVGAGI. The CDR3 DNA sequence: TGTGCCAACAGTTACTCAACGGGAGGGAACAATGAGCAGTTCTTC. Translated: CANSYSTGGNNEQFF.

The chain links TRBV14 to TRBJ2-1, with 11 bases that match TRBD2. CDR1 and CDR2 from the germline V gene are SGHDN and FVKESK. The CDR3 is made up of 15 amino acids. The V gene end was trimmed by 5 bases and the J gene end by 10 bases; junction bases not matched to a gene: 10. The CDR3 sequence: CASSARLAGIREQFF. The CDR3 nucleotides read TGTGCCAGCAGCGCCCGACTAGCGGGAATTCGGGAGCAGTTCTTC.

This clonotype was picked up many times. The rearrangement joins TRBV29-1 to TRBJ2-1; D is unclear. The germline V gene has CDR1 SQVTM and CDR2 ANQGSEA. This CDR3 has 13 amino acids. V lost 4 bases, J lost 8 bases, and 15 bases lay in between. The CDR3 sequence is CSVVSSSMYEQFF. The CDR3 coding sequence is TGCAGCGTTGTATCTAGTAGCATGTATGAGCAGTTCTTC.

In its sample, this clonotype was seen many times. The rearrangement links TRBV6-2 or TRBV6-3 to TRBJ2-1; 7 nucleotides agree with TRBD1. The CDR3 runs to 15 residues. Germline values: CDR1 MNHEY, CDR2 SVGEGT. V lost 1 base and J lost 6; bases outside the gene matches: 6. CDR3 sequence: CASSYFLTGSNEQFF. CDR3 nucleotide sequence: TGTGCCAGCAGTTACTTCTTGACAGGGTCCAATGAGCAGTTCTTC.

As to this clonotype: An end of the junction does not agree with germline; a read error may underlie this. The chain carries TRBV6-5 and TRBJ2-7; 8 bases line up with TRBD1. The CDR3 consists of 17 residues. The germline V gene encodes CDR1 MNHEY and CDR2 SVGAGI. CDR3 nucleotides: TGTGTCAGCAGTTACTCGAAGCGTCAGGGGGCGGTTTACGAGCAGTACTTC. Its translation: CVSSYSKRQGAVYEQYF.

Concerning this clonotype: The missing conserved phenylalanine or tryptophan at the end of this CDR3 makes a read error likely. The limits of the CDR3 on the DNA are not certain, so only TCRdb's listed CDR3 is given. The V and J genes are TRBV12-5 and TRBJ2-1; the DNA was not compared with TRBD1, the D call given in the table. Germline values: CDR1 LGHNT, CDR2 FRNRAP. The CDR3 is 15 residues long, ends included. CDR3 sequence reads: CASVAGTGRNNEQLL.

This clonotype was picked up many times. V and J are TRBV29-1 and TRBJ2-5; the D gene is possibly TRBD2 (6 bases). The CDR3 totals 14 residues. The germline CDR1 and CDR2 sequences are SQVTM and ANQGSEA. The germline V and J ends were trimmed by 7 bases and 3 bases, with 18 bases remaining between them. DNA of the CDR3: TGCAGCGCTGACCGGGGACTTGCGGAAGAGACCCAGTACTTC. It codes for CSADRGLAEETQYF.

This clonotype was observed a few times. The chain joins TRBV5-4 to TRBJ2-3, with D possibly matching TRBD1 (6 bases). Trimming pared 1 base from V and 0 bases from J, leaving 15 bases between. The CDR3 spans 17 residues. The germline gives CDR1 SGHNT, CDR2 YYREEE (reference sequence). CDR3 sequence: CASSLYVGGPSTDTQYF. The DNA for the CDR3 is TGTGCCAGCAGCTTGTACGTTGGGGGCCCGAGCACAGATACGCAGTATTTT.

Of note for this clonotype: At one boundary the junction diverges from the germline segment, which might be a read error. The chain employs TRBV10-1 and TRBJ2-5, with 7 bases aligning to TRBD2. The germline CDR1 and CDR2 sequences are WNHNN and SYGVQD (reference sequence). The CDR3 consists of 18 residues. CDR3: CARSESCGTSAIKETQYF. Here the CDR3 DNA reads TGCGCCCGCAGTGAGTCCTGCGGTACTAGCGCTATAAAAGAGACCCAGTACTTC.

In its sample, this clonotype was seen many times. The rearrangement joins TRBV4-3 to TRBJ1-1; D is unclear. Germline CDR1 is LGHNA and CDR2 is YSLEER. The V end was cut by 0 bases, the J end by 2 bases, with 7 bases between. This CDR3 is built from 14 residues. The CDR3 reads CASSQERANTEAFF. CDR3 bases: TGCGCCAGCAGCCAAGAACGGGCCAACACTGAAGCTTTCTTT.

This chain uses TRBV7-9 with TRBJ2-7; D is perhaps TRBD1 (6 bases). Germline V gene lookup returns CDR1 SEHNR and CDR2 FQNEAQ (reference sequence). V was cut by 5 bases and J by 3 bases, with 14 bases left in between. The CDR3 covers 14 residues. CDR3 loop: CASSLRDTYYEQYF. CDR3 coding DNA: TGTGCCAGCAGCCTCCGGGACACTTACTACGAGCAGTACTTC. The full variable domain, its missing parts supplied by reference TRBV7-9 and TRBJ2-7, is DTGVSQNPRHKITKRGQNVTFRCDPISEHNRLYWYRQTLGQGPEFLTYFQNEAQLEKSRLLSDRFSAERPKGSFSTLEIQRTEQGDSAMYLCASSLRDTYYEQYFGPGTRLTVT.

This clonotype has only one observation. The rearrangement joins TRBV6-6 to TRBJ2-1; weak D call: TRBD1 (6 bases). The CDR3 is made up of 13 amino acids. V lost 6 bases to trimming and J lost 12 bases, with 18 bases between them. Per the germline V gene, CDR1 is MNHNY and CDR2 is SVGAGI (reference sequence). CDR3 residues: CASRKQGIDLQFF. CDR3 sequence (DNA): TGTGCCAGCAGGAAACAGGGTATCGATTTGCAGTTCTTC.

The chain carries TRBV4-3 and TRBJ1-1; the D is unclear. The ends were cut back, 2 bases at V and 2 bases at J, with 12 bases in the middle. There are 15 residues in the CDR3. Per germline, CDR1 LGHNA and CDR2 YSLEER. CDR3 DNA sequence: TGCGCCAGCAGCCAAAGGGCGGGAGGCAACACTGAAGCTTTCTTT. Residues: CASSQRAGGNTEAFF.

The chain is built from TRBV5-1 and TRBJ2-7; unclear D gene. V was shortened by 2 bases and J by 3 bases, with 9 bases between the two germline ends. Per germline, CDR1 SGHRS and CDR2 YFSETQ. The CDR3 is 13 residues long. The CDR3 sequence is CASSFGGYYEQYF. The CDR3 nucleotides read TGCGCCAGCAGCTTCGGCGGATACTACGAGCAGTACTTC.

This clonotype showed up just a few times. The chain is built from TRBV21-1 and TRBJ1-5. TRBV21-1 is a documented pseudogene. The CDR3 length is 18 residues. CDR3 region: CASSKVSLTIRSNQPQHF. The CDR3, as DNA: TGTGCCAGCAGCAAAGTTAGTCTAACAATTCGGAGCAATCAGCCCCAGCATTTT.